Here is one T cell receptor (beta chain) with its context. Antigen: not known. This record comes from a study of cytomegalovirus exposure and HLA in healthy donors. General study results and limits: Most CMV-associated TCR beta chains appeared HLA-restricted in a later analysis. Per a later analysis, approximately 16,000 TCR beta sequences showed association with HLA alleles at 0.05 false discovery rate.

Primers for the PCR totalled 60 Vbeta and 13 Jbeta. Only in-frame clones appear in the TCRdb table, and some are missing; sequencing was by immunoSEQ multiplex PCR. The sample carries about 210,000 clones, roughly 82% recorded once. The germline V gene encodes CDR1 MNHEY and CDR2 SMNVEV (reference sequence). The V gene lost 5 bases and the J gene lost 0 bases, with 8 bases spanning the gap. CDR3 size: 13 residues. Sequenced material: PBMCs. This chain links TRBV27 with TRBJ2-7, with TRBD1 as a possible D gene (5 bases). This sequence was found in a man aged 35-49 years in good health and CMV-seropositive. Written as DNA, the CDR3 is TGTGCCAGCAGTACCAGGGTCTCCTACGAGCAGTACTTC. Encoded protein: CASSTRVSYEQYF.